Listed below are T cell receptor beta chains from one sample, sequenced in a study of OX40 agonist ivuxolimab in advanced cancers. The repertoire was sequenced with immunoSEQ multiplex PCR; TCRdb's copy has only in-frame clones and lacks some. The sample holds 45,000 or so clones, approximately 91% seen once. The sample was CD4+ or CD8+ T cells sorted from blood, taken in a trial of the OX40 agonist ivuxolimab. These receptors were collected from an adult with an advanced solid tumor such as melanoma, head and neck, liver or kidney cancer. Each CDR3 is given without its conserved first and last residue. Fields, in order: V gene, clone size, CDR3 length, J gene, CDR3 protein. A clone size is listed for some rows: how often the clone was seen (once, few, many), or a class if it is expanded.

TRBV6-1	-	12	TRBJ1-5	ASSEYRGRQPQH
TRBV6-6	-	13	TRBJ2-3	ASRFKRDSTDTQY
TRBV11-3	once	13	TRBJ2-1	ASSSVAGGYNEQF
TRBV7-3	-	16	TRBJ2-5	ASIKPGTSGGQGETQY
TRBV14	-	14	TRBJ2-3	ASSQVQGASTDTQY
TRBV7-3	-	14	TRBJ2-2	ASSDHRARNTGELF
TRBV4-2	once	13	TRBJ1-3	ASSQGLGPGNTIY
TRBV6-5	-	12	TRBJ1-4	ASSPRQPNEKLF
TRBV5-1	-	12	TRBJ2-2	ASSSGTRNGELF
TRBV25-1	-	14	TRBJ2-1	ASSEWGQGAYNEQF
TRBV18	-	10	TRBJ2-5	ASSLAQETQY
TRBV7-9	-	9	TRBJ2-5	ASRREETQY
TRBV9	-	13	TRBJ2-4	ASSPLVEGAGIQY
TRBV7-6	-	13	TRBJ2-7	ASSLGTPGYYEQY
TRBV7-6	few	13	TRBJ1-5	ASSLAGGSNQPQH
TRBV28	-	10	TRBJ1-2	ASSLSGEGYT
TRBV9	few	12	TRBJ1-2	ASSPRTGNYGYT
TRBV30	-	13	TRBJ2-4	AWSVGQRAKNIQY
TRBV29-1	-	11	TRBJ1-5	SVTGQGGQPQH
TRBV5-1	-	13	TRBJ2-3	ASREGLAGTDTQY
TRBV7-8	-	15	TRBJ2-2	ASSPPYRDRNTGELF
TRBV16	once	14	TRBJ2-7	ASSPIGGQGINEQY
TRBV7-3	-	10	TRBJ2-5	ASSSGLATQY
TRBV5-1	-	11	TRBJ2-1	ASSLPVYNEQF
TRBV7-2	-	13	TRBJ2-1	ASSQGPGGYNEQF
TRBV25-1	few	13	TRBJ2-5	ASSEGWEGQETQY
TRBV7-9	-	15	TRBJ2-3	ASSFYTVAGVTDTQY
TRBV5-1	-	12	TRBJ1-3	ASSRSNSGNTIY
TRBV10-2	-	11	TRBJ1-2	AGGTGSNYGYT
TRBV5-1	-	13	TRBJ2-5	ASSWTGGGQETQY
TRBV28	-	12	TRBJ2-4	ASSATLAKNIQY
TRBV19	once	13	TRBJ1-1	ASRDWGEERTEAF
TRBV6-6	-	13	TRBJ1-5	ASSSTQGINQPQH
TRBV7-3	-	12	TRBJ2-3	ASSPGLAADTQY
TRBV5-1	-	13	TRBJ2-2	ASGVAGVSTGELF
TRBV19	-	16	TRBJ2-3	ASSIVLAGGPRVDTQY
TRBV2	-	11	TRBJ2-1	ASSPDYPNEQF
TRBV19	-	12	TRBJ2-1	ASSITWTGHEQF
TRBV4-1	-	12	TRBJ1-5	ASSLSGVNQPQH
TRBV27	few	13	TRBJ2-1	ASSSSLGSYNEQF
TRBV11-2	-	13	TRBJ1-1	ASSLDGGMGTEAF
TRBV30	-	12	TRBJ1-2	AWSPFTGGYGYT